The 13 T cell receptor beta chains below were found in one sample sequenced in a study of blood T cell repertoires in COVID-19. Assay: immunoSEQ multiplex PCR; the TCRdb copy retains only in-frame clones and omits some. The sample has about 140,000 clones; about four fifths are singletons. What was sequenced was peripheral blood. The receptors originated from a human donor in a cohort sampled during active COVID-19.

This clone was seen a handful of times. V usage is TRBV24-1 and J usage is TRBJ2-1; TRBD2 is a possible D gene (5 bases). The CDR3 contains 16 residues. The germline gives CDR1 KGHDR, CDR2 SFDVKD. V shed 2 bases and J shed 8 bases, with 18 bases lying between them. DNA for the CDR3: TGTGCCACCAGTGATTCCAACCCCTCGGGGTACGATGAGCAGTTCTTC. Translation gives CATSDSNPSGYDEQFF.

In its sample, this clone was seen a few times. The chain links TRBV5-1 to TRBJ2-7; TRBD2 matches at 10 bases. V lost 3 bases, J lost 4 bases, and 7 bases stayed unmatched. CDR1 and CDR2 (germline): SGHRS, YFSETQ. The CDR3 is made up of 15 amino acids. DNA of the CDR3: TGCGCCAGCAGCTCCCTACTAGCGGGACTGTACGAGCAGTACTTC. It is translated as CASSSLLAGLYEQYF. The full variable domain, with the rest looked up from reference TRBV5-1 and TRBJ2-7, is KAGVTQTPRYLIKTRGQQVTLSCSPISGHRSVSWYQQTPGQGLQFLFEYFSETQRNKGNFPGRFSGRQFSNSRSEMNVSTLELGDSALYLCASSSLLAGLYEQYFGPGTRLTVT.

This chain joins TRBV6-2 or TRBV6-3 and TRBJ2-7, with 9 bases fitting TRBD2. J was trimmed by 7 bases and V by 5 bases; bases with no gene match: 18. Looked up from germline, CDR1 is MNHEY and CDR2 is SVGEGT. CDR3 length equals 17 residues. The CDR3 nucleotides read TGTGCCAGCAGTCACCCTAGCGGGATGACTTCTACGTTGGAGCAGTACTTC. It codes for CASSHPSGMTSTLEQYF.

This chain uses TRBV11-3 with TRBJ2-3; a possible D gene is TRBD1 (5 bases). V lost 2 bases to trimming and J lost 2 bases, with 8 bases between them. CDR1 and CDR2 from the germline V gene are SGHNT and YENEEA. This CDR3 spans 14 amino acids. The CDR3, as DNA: TGTGCCAGCAGCTTATTAGGGGACACAGATACGCAGTATTTT. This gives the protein CASSLLGDTDTQYF.

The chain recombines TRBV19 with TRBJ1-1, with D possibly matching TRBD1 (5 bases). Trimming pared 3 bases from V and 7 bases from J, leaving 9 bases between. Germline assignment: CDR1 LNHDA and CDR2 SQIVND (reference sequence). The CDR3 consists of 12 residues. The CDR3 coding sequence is TGTGCCAGTAGTATCAGGGAGGGTGAAGCTTTCTTT. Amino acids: CASSIREGEAFF.

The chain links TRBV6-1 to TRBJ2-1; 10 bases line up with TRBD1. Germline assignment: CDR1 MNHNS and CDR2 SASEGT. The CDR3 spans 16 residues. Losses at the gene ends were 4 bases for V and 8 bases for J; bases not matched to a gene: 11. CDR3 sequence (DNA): TGTGCCAGCAGTGCGCGAAGACAGGGGGCAAGGGATGAGCAGTTCTTC. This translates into CASSARRQGARDEQFF.

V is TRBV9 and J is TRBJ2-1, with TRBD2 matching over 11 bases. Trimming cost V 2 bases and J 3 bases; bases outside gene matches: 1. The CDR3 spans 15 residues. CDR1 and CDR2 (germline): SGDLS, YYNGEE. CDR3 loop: CASSVLAGGYNEQFF. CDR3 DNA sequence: TGTGCCAGCAGCGTTCTAGCGGGAGGCTACAATGAGCAGTTCTTC.

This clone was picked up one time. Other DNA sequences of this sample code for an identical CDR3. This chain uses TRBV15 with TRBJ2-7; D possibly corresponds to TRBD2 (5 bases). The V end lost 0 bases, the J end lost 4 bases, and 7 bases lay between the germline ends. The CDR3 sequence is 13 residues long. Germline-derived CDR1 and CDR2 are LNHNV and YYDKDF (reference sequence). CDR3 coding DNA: TGTGCCACCAGCAGAGACCGGGGTTACGAGCAGTACTTC. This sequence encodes CATSRDRGYEQYF.

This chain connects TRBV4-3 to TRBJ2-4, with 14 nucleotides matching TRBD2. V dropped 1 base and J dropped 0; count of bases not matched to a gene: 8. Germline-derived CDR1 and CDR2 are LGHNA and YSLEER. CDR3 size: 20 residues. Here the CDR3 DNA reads TGCGCCAGCAGCCAAGCGTGGACTAGCGGGAGGCCTCTAGCCAAAAACATTCAGTACTTC. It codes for CASSQAWTSGRPLAKNIQYF.

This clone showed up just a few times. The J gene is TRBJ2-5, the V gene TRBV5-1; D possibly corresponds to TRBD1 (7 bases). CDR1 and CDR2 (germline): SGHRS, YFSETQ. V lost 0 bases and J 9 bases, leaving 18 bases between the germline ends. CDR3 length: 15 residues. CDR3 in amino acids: CASSLGQGGPGAQYF. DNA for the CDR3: TGCGCCAGCAGCTTGGGACAGGGAGGACCCGGGGCCCAGTACTTC.

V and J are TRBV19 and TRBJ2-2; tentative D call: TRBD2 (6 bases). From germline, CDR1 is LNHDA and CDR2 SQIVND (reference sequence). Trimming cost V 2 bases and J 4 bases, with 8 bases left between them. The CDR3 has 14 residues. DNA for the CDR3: TGTGCCAGTAGTATACGGCGGGGCACCGGGGAGCTGTTTTTT. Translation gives CASSIRRGTGELFF.

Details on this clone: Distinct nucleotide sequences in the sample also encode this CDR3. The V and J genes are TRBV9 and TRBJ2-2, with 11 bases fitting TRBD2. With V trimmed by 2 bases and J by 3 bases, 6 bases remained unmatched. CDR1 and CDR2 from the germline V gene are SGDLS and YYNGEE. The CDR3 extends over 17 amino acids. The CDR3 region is CASSVIAGGPDTGELFF. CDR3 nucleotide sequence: TGTGCCAGCAGCGTGATAGCGGGAGGGCCTGACACCGGGGAGCTGTTTTTT.

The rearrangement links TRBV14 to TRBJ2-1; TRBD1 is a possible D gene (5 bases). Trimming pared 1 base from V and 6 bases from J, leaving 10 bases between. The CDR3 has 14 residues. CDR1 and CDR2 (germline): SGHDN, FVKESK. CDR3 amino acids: CASSQVRQGNEQFF. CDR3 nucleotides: TGTGCCAGCAGCCAAGTTCGGCAGGGCAATGAGCAGTTCTTC. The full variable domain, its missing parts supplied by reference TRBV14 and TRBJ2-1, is EAGVTQFPSHSVIEKGQTVTLRCDPISGHDNLYWYRRVMGKEIKFLLHFVKESKQDESGMPNNRFLAERTGGTYSTLKVQPAELEDSGVYFCASSQVRQGNEQFFGPGTRLTVL.